Reported below is one T cell receptor beta chain. CDR1 and CDR2 from the germline V gene are GTSNPN and SVGIG (reference sequence). With 1 base clipped from V and 3 bases from J, the junction kept 0 bases outside the gene matches. CDR3 length: 12 residues. Clones were sequenced by immunoSEQ multiplex PCR, and TCRdb holds only the in-frame ones, with some missing. The sample includes 55,000 to 70,000 clones, roughly nine tenths seen only once; the top ten take 2.2%. The data were obtained in a study of T cell changes during pregnancy in multiple sclerosis. V usage is TRBV30 and J usage is TRBJ2-7, with 7 bases aligning to TRBD1. This TCR came from a female donor in good health, enrolled as a control in a pregnancy study. Source: peripheral blood, taken in the first trimester of pregnancy. This CDR3 reads CAWSGTGYEQYF. The DNA for the CDR3 is TGTGCCTGGAGTGGGACAGGCTACGAGCAGTACTTC.